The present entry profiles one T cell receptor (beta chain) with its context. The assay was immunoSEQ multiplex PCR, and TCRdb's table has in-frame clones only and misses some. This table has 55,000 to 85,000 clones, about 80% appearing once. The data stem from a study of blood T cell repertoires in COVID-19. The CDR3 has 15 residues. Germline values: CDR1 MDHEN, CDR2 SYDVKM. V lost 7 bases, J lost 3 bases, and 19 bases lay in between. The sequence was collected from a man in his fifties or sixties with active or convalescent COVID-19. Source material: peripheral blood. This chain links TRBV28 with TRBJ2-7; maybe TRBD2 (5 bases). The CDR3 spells CASKSSGNAYYEQYF. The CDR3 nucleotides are TGTGCCAGCAAGTCCTCCGGGAATGCCTACTACGAGCAGTACTTC.